The next 26 T cell receptor beta chains were all read from a single sample in a study of response to subunit inactivated influenza vaccine. TCRdb reanalysed the RT-PCR reads using MiXCR and keeps one entry per CDR3 protein. There are some 850,000 distinct CDR3 sequences in the sample; roughly 20% occur only once, and approximately 11% lies in the top ten. This specimen consisted of PBMCs from blood, obtained roughly 5 days after vaccination. The receptor set was obtained from a man in his forties or fifties who received an inactivated influenza vaccine.

Ten or more counts support this clonotype. The V call is TRBV5-1, the J call TRBJ2-2; D unresolved. The CDR3 extends over 13 amino acids. The V end lost 3 bases, the J end lost 7 bases, and 10 bases lay between the germline ends. Germline V CDR1 and CDR2: SGHRS, YFSETQ. The CDR3 reads CASSWLRFGELFF. The CDR3 DNA reads as TGCGCCAGCAGCTGGCTCCGATTCGGGGAGCTGTTTTTT.

The CDR3 region has the DNA TGTGCCAGCAGTTCCTTCGTCCAAAACATTCAGTACTTC. This encodes CASSSFVQNIQYF. The chain is built from TRBV27 and TRBJ2-4, with unresolved D. The V gene lost 4 bases and the J gene lost 5 bases, with 9 bases spanning the gap. The CDR3 loop spans 13 amino acids. The V gene's germline CDR1 is MNHEY and CDR2 SMNVEV (reference sequence).

This clonotype showed up just a few times. This chain connects TRBV29-1 to TRBJ2-5; no reliable D call. The CDR3 spans 14 residues. V was shortened by 6 bases and J by 5 bases, with 19 bases between the two germline ends. Germline V lookup: CDR1 SQVTM, CDR2 ANQGSEA. This chain's CDR3 is CSVLPGSIGETQYF. The CDR3 coding sequence is TGCAGCGTCCTCCCTGGGTCGATTGGGGAGACCCAGTACTTC.

This clonotype was seen only a few times. The CDR3 sequence is CSVEMRWGNEQFF. In DNA, the CDR3 is TGCAGCGTAGAGATGAGATGGGGCAATGAGCAGTTCTTC. The V call is TRBV29-1, the J call TRBJ2-1; unclear D gene. The CDR3 length is 13 residues. Germline V gives CDR1 SQVTM, CDR2 ANQGSEA. Trimming stripped 6 bases from V and 6 bases from J, with 15 bases between.

The chain uses TRBV7-9 and TRBJ2-7, with TRBD1 identical over 8 bases. CDR1 and CDR2 (germline): SEHNR, FQNEAQ (reference sequence). CDR3 size: 15 residues. V was clipped by 3 bases and J by 5 bases; unmatched bases: 9. CDR3 DNA: TGTGCCAGCAGCTTCCTCGGGACAGGTTTACACGAGCAGTACTTC. Protein product: CASSFLGTGLHEQYF.

Written as DNA, the CDR3 is TGCAGTGCCACCCCCGGGGGGAGGAATGAGCAGTTCTTC. Amino acid sequence: CSATPGGRNEQFF. The rearrangement joins TRBV20-1 to TRBJ2-1, with 7 positions matching TRBD2. Trimming took 6 bases from V and 7 from J; bases not matched to a gene: 9. Germline loops: CDR1 DFQATT, CDR2 SNEGSKA (reference sequence). The CDR3 sequence is 13 residues long.

The J gene is TRBJ2-2, the V gene TRBV30; 8 bases map to TRBD2. CDR3 length: 15 residues. Germline trimming cut 2 bases from V and 1 base from J; bases unmatched to any gene: 3. The germline V gene encodes CDR1 GTSNPN and CDR2 SVGIG (reference sequence). In nucleotides, the CDR3 is TGTGCCTGGAGTAAAGCGGGGGTGAACACCGGGGAGCTGTTTTTT. It encodes CAWSKAGVNTGELFF.

For the CDR3, the DNA is TGTGCCAGCAGCTTAGCGGGGGGGTGGGGCGCCTACGAGCAGTACTTC. Its translation: CASSLAGGWGAYEQYF. The chain joins TRBV7-9 to TRBJ2-7, with 7 bases identical to TRBD2. The junction had 7 bases not matched to a gene; V was cut back by 0 bases and J by 2 bases. The germline gives CDR1 SEHNR, CDR2 FQNEAQ (reference sequence). The CDR3 runs to 16 residues.

V usage is TRBV6-1 and J usage is TRBJ1-5, with a possible D match to TRBD1 (5 bases). The CDR3 runs 14 residues. Trimming pared 10 bases from V and 3 bases from J, leaving 16 bases between. Looked up from germline, CDR1 is MNHNS and CDR2 is SASEGT. The CDR3 sequence is CATWDGIANQPQHF. CDR3 nucleotides: TGTGCCACTTGGGACGGAATAGCCAATCAGCCCCAGCATTTT.

This rearrangement joins TRBV7-8 to TRBJ1-2; D might be TRBD1 (5 bases). Germline V gene lookup returns CDR1 SGHVS and CDR2 FQNEAQ. CDR3 length: 16 amino acids. Trimming removed 1 base at V and 5 bases at J, with 17 bases between. The CDR3 DNA sequence: TGTGCCAGCAGCTTAGGATATGGCGCGGCAGGGTATGGCTACACCTTC. Translating gives CASSLGYGAAGYGYTF.

A few counts support this clonotype. The chain uses TRBV4-3 and TRBJ1-3; D is undetermined. The CDR3 is made up of 20 amino acids. Germline V gene lookup returns CDR1 LGHNA and CDR2 YSLEER. The V end lost 0 bases, the J end lost 0 bases, and 21 bases lay between the germline ends. Here the CDR3 reads CASSQEVWRGSGGSGNTIYF. The CDR3 bases are TGCGCCAGCAGCCAAGAAGTATGGAGAGGGTCAGGAGGCTCTGGAAACACCATATATTTT.

This clonotype has more than one count but fewer than ten. The V gene is TRBV20-1, the J gene TRBJ2-7, with D tentatively TRBD1 or TRBD2 (5 bases each). This CDR3 spans 14 amino acids. Germline CDR1 and CDR2: DFQATT and SNEGSKA (reference sequence). Trimming stripped 4 bases from V and 2 bases from J, with 15 bases between. The CDR3 sequence is CSAKTPWGTYEQYF. The CDR3 region has the DNA TGCAGTGCTAAGACGCCCTGGGGGACCTACGAGCAGTACTTC.

This clonotype has just a few counts. This chain connects TRBV20-1 to TRBJ2-4; TRBD1 matches at 7 bases. The length of the CDR3 is 13 residues. Germline lookup yields CDR1 DFQATT and CDR2 SNEGSKA (reference sequence). The junction had 5 bases not matched to a gene; V was cut back by 2 bases and J by 7 bases. CDR3 sequence: CSARSDRVNIQYF. The CDR3 coding sequence is TGCAGTGCTAGAAGCGACAGGGTGAACATTCAGTACTTC.

This clonotype has just a few counts. V usage is TRBV6-2 or TRBV6-3 and J usage is TRBJ2-3, with D maybe TRBD2 (6 bases). V was pared by 7 bases and J by 0 bases, with 11 bases between. Germline V CDR1 and CDR2: MNHEY, SVGEGT. The CDR3 is 14 residues long. CDR3 sequence (DNA): TGTGCCAGCACCCGCGGGGATAGCACAGATACGCAGTATTTT. Translation gives CASTRGDSTDTQYF.

This clonotype was picked up one time. The V gene is TRBV9, the J gene TRBJ2-5, with 7 bases matching TRBD1. CDR1 SGDLS and CDR2 YYNGEE come from the germline V gene. CDR3 size: 14 residues. Trimming removed 9 bases from V and 0 bases from J; junction bases left unmatched: 8. CDR3 amino acids: CATPRDSHQETQYF. Here the CDR3 DNA reads TGTGCCACCCCCCGGGACAGCCACCAAGAGACCCAGTACTTC.

The chain combines TRBV20-1 with TRBJ1-5, with D unresolved. Trimming left V 5 bases short and J 0 bases short, with 14 bases between. The CDR3 spans 15 residues. Germline CDR1 DFQATT, CDR2 SNEGSKA (reference sequence). The CDR3 spells CSAFHPRNSNQPQHF. The CDR3 region has the DNA TGCAGTGCTTTTCACCCAAGGAATAGCAATCAGCCCCAGCATTTT.

This clonotype turned up a few times. CDR3 region: CSPKGLYEQYF. The CDR3, as DNA: TGCAGTCCTAAAGGGCTCTACGAGCAGTACTTC. The chain uses TRBV20-1 and TRBJ2-7; D not certain. From germline, CDR1 is DFQATT and CDR2 SNEGSKA (reference sequence). Between the trimmed V and J ends, which lost 8 bases and 3 bases, there was a span of 11 bases. This CDR3 is built from 11 residues.

In this sample, this clonotype turned up a few times. The rearrangement joins TRBV6-1 to TRBJ2-4; D is unresolved. Looked up from germline, CDR1 is MNHNS and CDR2 is SASEGT. V was pared by 8 bases and J by 2 bases, with 13 bases between. CDR3 length equals 14 residues. The CDR3 DNA sequence: TGTGCCAGCGCGGAGCCGCCCTCCAAAAACATTCAGTACTTC. Encoded protein: CASAEPPSKNIQYF.

In its sample, this clonotype was seen a few times. The J gene is TRBJ2-1, the V gene TRBV10-3, with 9 bases lining up with TRBD1. After removal of 6 bases from V and 10 bases from J, the junction contained 10 bases not matched to a gene. The V gene's germline CDR1 is ENHRY and CDR2 SYGVKD. The CDR3 covers 14 residues. CDR3 region: CAIRSGTGTFEQFF. CDR3 in DNA: TGTGCCATCAGGTCCGGGACAGGGACATTCGAGCAGTTCTTC.

The gene calls are TRBV7-2 and TRBJ2-1, with D uncertain. Germline V CDR1 and CDR2: SGHTA, FQGNSA. The V end lost 1 base, the J end lost 3 bases, and 4 bases lay between the germline ends. The CDR3 consists of 13 residues. In DNA form, the CDR3 reads TGTGCCAGCAGCTTAGTGGTCTACAATGAGCAGTTCTTC. Its protein product is CASSLVVYNEQFF.

This chain uses TRBV20-1 with TRBJ2-1; 13 nucleotides agree with TRBD2. With 5 bases clipped from V and 3 bases from J, the junction kept 7 bases outside the gene matches. Germline CDR1 and CDR2: DFQATT and SNEGSKA (reference sequence). This CDR3 spans 16 amino acids. This CDR3 reads CSAQLGLAGNYNEQFF. CDR3 nucleotides: TGCAGTGCTCAATTGGGACTAGCGGGAAACTACAATGAGCAGTTCTTC.

This chain connects TRBV12-3 or TRBV12-4 to TRBJ1-4; D unresolved. CDR3 size: 12 residues. V shed 5 bases and J shed 7 bases, with 8 bases lying between them. The CDR3 DNA is TGTGCCAGCAGTAGAGAGAGTGAAAAACTGTTTTTT. This encodes CASSRESEKLFF.

In its sample, this clonotype was seen many times. The V and J genes are TRBV20-1 and TRBJ1-6; a weak D match, TRBD1 (5 bases). Trimming left V 4 bases short and J 10 bases short, with 11 bases between. Germline V gene sequence: CDR1 DFQATT, CDR2 SNEGSKA (reference sequence). This CDR3 region has 12 residues. CDR3 DNA sequence: TGCAGTGCTACCCCTTGGGGGTCACCCCTCCACTTT. Its protein is CSATPWGSPLHF.

The chain uses TRBV24-1 and TRBJ1-1, with D possibly TRBD1 on 5 matching bases. CDR1 is KGHDR, CDR2 SFDVKD, per germline. With 0 bases removed from V and 11 bases from J, the gap between germline ends came to 12 bases. The CDR3 sequence is 13 residues long. In DNA form, the CDR3 reads TGTGCCACCAGTGATTTGTTGGGGCGCGACGCTTTCTTT. Its protein is CATSDLLGRDAFF.

The chain recombines TRBV7-9 with TRBJ2-7; 7 nucleotides line up with TRBD1. The CDR3 length is 13 residues. CDR1 is SEHNR and CDR2 is FQNEAQ in the germline V gene (reference sequence). V lost 4 bases and J lost 5; bases outside the gene matches: 5. For the CDR3, the DNA is TGTGCCAGCAGCTACAACAGGGGAAACGAGCAGTACTTC. Translating it yields CASSYNRGNEQYF.

The chain combines TRBV7-9 with TRBJ2-6; no clear D gene. Germline loops: CDR1 SEHNR, CDR2 FQNEAQ (reference sequence). The CDR3 totals 17 residues. V lost 6 bases and J lost 2, with 17 bases in between. The CDR3 loop reads CASRGRTPLTGANVLTF. Here the CDR3 DNA reads TGTGCCAGCAGGGGAAGAACTCCCCTTACTGGGGCCAACGTCCTGACTTTC.